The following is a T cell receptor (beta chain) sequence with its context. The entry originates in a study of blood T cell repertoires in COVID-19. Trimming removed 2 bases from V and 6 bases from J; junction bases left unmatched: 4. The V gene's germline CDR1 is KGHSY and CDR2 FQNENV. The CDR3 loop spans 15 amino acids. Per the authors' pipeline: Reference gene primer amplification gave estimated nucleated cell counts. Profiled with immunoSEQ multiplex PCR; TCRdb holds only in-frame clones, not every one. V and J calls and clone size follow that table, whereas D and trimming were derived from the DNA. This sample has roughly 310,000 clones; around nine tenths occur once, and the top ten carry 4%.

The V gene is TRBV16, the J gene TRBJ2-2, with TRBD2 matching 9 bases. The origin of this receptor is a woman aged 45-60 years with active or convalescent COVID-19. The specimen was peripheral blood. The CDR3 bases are TGTGCCAGCAGCCAAAGCGGGAGGATGGCCGGGGAGCTGTTTTTT. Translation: CASSQSGRMAGELFF.